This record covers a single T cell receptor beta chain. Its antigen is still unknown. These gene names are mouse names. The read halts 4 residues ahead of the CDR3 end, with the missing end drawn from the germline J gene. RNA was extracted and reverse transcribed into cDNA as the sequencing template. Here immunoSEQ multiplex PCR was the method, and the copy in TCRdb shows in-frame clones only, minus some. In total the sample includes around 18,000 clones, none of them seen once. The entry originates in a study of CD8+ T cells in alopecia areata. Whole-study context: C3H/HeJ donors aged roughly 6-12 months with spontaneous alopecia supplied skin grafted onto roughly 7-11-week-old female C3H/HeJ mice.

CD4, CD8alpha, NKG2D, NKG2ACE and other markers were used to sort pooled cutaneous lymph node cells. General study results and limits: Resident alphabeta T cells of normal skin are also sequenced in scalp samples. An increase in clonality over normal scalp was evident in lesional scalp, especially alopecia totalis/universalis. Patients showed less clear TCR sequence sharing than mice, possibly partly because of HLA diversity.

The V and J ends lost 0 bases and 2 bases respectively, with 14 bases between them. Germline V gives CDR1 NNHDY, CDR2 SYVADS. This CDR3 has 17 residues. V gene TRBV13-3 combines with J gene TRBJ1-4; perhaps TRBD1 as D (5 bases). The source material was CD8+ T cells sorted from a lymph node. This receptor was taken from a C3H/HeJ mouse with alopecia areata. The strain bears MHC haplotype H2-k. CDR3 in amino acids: CASSDARGDSSNERLFF. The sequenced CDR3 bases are TGTGCCAGCAGTGATGCAAGAGGGGACTCATCCAACGAA.